Listed below are T cell receptor beta chains from one sample, sequenced in a study of persistence of HIV-infected CD4 T cells. The data were produced by immunoSEQ multiplex PCR, yet TCRdb's version contains in-frame clones alone and is incomplete. The sample shows about 36,000 clones, more than 70% of them seen only once. The antigens of these receptors remain unknown. Sequencing was performed on cultured CD4+ T cells from PBMCs, taken from a patient who received antiretroviral therapy. The origin of the receptors is an adult with HIV. The donor label of this sample is uncertain. CDR3s include the opening cysteine and the closing phenylalanine or tryptophan. Fields, in order: clone size, D gene, J gene, V gene, CDR3 DNA, CDR3 protein. D genes are given only for firm matches. Not all rows give a size; the values are once, few, many and, for expanded clones, a class.

>.|.|TRBJ1-1|TRBV11-3
TGTGCCAGCAGCTTGGGGTCGAGGATCAGGGACGACACTGAAGCTTTCTTT
CASSLGSRIRDDTEAFF
>.|TRBD1|TRBJ2-7|TRBV28
TGTGCCAGCAGTTTGATGCGAGGGACAGGGAGTTACGAGCAGTACTTC
CASSLMRGTGSYEQYF
>.|TRBD2|TRBJ2-3|TRBV19
TGTGCCAGTAGTAACCAGCGGGGGATTGCACAATATACGCAGTATTTT
CASSNQRGIAQYTQYF
>once|.|TRBJ1-2|TRBV15
TGTGCCACCAGCAGAGAATCCTATGGCTACACCTTC
CATSRESYGYTF
>.|.|TRBJ2-6|TRBV7-6
TGTGCCAGCGGAGAACCTCTTGGGGCCAACGTCCTGACTTTC
CASGEPLGANVLTF
>.|TRBD2|TRBJ2-1|TRBV18
TGTGCCAGCTCTCCCATTAGCGGGGGGAGCTCCTACAATGAGCAGTTCTTC
CASSPISGGSSYNEQFF
>.|.|TRBJ1-1|TRBV19
TGTGCCAGTAGTATGGGGGCAGGTCTGATGAACACTGAAGCTTTCTTT
CASSMGAGLMNTEAFF
>.|.|TRBJ2-7|TRBV20-1
TGCAGTGCTAGCTTGTCTTTCGGGCAGTACTTC
CSASLSFGQYF
>once|TRBD1|TRBJ2-7|TRBV28
TGTGCCAGCAGTTTAACAGGGGACCACCCCCCGCAGTACTTC
CASSLTGDHPPQYF
>.|TRBD2|TRBJ2-1|TRBV5-1
TGCGCCAGCAACCCAGCGGGGGGTACCTACAATGAGCAGTTCTTC
CASNPAGGTYNEQFF
>.|.|TRBJ2-7|TRBV2
TGTGCCAGCATTTCTCCCCGGGAGTATGGCTACGAGCAGTACTTC
CASISPREYGYEQYF
>.|.|TRBJ1-2|TRBV18
TGTGCCAGCTCACCAGGCCTTGGCGATTATGGCTACACCTTC
CASSPGLGDYGYTF
>.|.|TRBJ2-6|TRBV18
TGTGCCAGCTCACCACTAACCAATCAGTACTCTGGGGCCAACGTCCTGACTTTC
CASSPLTNQYSGANVLTF
>once|.|TRBJ1-1|TRBV5-1
TGCGCCAGCAGCCTAGCCGGCCCAGACACTGAAGCTTTCTTT
CASSLAGPDTEAFF